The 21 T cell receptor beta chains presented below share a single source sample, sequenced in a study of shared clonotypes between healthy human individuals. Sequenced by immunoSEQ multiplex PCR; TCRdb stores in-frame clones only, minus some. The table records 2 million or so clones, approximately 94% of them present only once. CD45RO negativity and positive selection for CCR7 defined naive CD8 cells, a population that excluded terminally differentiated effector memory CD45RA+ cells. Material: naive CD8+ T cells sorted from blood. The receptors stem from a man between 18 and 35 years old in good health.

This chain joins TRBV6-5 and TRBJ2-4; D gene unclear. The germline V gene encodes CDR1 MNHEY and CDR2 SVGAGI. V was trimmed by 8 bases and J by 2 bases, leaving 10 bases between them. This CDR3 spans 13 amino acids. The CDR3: CASPGRSKNIQYF. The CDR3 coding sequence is TGTGCCAGCCCAGGACGCTCCAAAAACATTCAGTACTTC.

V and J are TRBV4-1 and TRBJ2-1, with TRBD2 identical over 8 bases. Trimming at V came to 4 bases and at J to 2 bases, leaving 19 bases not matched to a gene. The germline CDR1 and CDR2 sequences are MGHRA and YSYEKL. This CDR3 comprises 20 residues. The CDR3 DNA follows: TGCGCCAGCAGCCCAGGGGAATCGGACGGGGGGGCCGTCGCCTACAATGAGCAGTTCTTC. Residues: CASSPGESDGGAVAYNEQFF.

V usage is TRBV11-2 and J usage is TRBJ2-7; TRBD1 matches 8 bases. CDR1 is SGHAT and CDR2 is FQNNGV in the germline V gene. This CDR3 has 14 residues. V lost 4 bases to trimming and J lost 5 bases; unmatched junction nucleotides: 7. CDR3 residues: CASSSDWTGNEQYF. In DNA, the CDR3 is TGTGCCAGCAGCTCGGATTGGACAGGGAACGAGCAGTACTTC. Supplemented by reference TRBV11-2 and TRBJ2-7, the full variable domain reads EAGVAQSPRYKIIEKRQSVAFWCNPISGHATLYWYQQILGQGPKLLIQFQNNGVVDDSQLPKDRFSAERLKGVDSTLKIQPAKLEDSAVYLCASSSDWTGNEQYFGPGTRLTVT.

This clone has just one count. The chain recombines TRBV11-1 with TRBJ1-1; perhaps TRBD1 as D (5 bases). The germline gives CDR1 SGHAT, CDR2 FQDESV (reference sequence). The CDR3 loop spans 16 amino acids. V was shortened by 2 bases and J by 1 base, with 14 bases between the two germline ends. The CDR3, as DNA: TGTGCCAGCAGCTTAATGGGGGATTTTTGGAACACTGAAGCTTTCTTT. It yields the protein CASSLMGDFWNTEAFF.

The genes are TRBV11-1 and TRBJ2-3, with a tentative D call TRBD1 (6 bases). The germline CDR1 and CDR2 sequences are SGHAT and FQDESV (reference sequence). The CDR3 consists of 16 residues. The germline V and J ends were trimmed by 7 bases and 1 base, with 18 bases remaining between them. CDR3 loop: CASNAEGGLGTDTQYF. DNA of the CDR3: TGTGCCAGCAATGCGGAAGGGGGTCTAGGCACAGATACGCAGTATTTT. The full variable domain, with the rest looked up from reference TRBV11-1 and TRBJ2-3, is EAEVAQSPRYKITEKSQAVAFWCDPISGHATLYWYRQILGQGPELLVQFQDESVVDDSQLPKDRFSAERLKGVDSTLKIQPAELGDSAMYLCASNAEGGLGTDTQYFGPGTRLTVL.

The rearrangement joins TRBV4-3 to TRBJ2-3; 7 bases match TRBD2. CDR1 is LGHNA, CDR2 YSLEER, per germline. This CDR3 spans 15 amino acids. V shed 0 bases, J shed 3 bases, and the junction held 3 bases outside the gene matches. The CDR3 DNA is TGCGCCAGCAGCCAAGAGAATAGCGGGACAGATACGCAGTATTTT. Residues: CASSQENSGTDTQYF.

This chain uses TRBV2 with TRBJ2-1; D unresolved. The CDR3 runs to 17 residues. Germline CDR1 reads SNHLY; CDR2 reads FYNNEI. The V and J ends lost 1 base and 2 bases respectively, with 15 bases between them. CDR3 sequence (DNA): TGTGCCAGCAGTGAAGGACCCCCGTCGGGCGCCTACAATGAGCAGTTCTTC. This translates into CASSEGPPSGAYNEQFF. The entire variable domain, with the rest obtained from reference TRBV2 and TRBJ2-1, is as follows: EPEVTQTPSHQVTQMGQEVILRCVPISNHLYFYWYRQILGQKVEFLVSFYNNEISEKSEIFDDQFSVERPDGSNFTLKIRSTKLEDSAMYFCASSEGPPSGAYNEQFFGPGTRLTVL.

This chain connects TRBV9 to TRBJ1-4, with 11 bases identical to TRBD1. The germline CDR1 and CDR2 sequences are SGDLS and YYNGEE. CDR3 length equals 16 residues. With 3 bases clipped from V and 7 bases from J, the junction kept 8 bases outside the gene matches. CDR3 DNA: TGTGCCAGCAGCGATCCCCCCGGGACAGGGGGTGAAAAACTGTTTTTT. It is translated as CASSDPPGTGGEKLFF. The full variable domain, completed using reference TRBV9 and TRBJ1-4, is DSGVTQTPKHLITATGQRVTLRCSPRSGDLSVYWYQQSLDQGLQFLIQYYNGEERAKGNILERFSAQQFPDLHSELNLSSLELGDSALYFCASSDPPGTGGEKLFFGSGTQLSVL.

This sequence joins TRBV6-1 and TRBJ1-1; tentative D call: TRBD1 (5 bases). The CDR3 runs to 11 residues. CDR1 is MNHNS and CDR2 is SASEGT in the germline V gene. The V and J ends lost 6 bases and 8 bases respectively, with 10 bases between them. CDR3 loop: CASRDPGEAFF. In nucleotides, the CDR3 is TGTGCCAGCAGAGACCCAGGGGAAGCTTTCTTT.

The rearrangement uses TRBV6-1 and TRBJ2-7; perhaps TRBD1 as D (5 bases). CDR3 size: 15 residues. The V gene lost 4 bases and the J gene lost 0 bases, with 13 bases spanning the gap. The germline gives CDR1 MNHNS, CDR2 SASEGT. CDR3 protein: CASSVGRGFSYEQYF. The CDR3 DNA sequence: TGTGCCAGCAGTGTAGGTAGGGGCTTCTCCTACGAGCAGTACTTC.

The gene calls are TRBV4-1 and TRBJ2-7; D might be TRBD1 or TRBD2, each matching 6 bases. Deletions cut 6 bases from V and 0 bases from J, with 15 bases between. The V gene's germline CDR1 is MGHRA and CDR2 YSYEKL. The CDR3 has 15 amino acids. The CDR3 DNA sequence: TGCGCCAGCAGTCCCGTTGGGGGGCACTCCTACGAGCAGTACTTC. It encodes CASSPVGGHSYEQYF.

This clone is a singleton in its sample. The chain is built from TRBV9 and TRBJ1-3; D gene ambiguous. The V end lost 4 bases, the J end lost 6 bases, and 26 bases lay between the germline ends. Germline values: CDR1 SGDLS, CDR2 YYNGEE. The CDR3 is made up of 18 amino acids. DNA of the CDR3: TGTGCCAGCAGCTCCTCCCGAACATACCAAAATGACCCAAACACCATATATTTT. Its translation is CASSSSRTYQNDPNTIYF.

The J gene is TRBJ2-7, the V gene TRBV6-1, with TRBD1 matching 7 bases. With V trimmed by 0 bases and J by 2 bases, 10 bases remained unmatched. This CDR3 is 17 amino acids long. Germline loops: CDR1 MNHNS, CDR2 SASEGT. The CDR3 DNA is TGTGCCAGCAGTGAAGCCGATACAGGGGTTTTTACCTACGAGCAGTACTTC. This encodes CASSEADTGVFTYEQYF.

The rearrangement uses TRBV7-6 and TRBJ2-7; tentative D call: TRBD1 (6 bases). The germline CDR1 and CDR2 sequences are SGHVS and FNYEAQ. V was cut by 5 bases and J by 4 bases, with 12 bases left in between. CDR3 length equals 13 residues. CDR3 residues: CASSLDTGYEQYF. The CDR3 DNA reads TGTGCCAGCAGCCTAGACACAGGGTACGAGCAGTACTTC. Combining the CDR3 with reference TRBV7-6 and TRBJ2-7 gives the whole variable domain GAGVSQSPRYKVTKRGQDVALRCDPISGHVSLYWYRQALGQGPEFLTYFNYEAQQDKSGLPNDRFSAERPEGSISTLTIQRTEQRDSAMYRCASSLDTGYEQYFGPGTRLTVT.

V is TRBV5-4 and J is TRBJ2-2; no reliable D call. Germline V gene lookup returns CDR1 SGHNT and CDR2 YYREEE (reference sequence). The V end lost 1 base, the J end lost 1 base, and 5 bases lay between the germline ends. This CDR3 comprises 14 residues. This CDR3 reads CASSLQQNTGELFF. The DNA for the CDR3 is TGTGCCAGCAGCTTGCAACAGAACACCGGGGAGCTGTTTTTT.

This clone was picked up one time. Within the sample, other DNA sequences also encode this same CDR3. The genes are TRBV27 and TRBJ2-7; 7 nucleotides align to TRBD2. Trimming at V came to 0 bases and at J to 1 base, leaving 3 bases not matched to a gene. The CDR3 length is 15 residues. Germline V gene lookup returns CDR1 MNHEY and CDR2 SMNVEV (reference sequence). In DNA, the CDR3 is TGTGCCAGCAGTTTATCGGGGCGGGGGTCCTACGAGCAGTACTTC. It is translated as CASSLSGRGSYEQYF.

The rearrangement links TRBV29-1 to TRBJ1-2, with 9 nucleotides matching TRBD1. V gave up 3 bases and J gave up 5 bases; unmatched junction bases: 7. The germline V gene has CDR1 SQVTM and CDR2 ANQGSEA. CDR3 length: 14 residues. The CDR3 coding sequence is TGCAGCGTTGACGACCGGGACAGGGAGTATGGCTACACCTTC. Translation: CSVDDRDREYGYTF. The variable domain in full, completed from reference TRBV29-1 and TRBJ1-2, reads SAVISQKPSRDICQRGTSLTIQCQVDSQVTMMFWYRQQPGQSLTLIATANQGSEATYESGFVIDKFPISRPNLTFSTLTVSNMSPEDSSIYLCSVDDRDREYGYTFGSGTRLTVV.

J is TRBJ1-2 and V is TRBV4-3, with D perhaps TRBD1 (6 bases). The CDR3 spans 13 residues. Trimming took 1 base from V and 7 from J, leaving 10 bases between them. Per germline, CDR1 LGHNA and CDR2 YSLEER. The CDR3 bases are TGCGCCAGCAGCCAAGCGGGGGCGGTTGGCTACACCTTC. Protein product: CASSQAGAVGYTF.

CDR3 bases: TGTGCCAGCAGCACCCCGTGGGGCACCGGGGAGCTGTTTTTT. Encoded protein: CASSTPWGTGELFF. The chain employs TRBV5-4 and TRBJ2-2; no reliable D call. Germline CDR1 and CDR2: SGHNT and YYREEE (reference sequence). CDR3 size: 14 residues. V was shortened by 4 bases and J by 4 bases, with 11 bases between the two germline ends. The variable domain in full, completed from reference TRBV5-4 and TRBJ2-2, reads ETGVTQSPTHLIKTRGQQVTLRCSSQSGHNTVSWYQQALGQGPQFIFQYYREEENGRGNFPPRFSGLQFPNYSSELNVNALELDDSALYLCASSTPWGTGELFFGEGSRLTVL.

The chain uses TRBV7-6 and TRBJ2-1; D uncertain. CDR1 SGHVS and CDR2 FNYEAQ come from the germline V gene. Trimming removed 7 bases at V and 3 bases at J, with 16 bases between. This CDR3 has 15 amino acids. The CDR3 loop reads CASINRVGDYNEQFF. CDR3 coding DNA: TGTGCCAGCATTAATAGGGTGGGCGACTACAATGAGCAGTTCTTC.

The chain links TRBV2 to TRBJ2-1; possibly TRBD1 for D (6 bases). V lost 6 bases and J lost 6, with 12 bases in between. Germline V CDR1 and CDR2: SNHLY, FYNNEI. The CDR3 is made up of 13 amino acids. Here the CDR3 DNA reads TGTGCCAGCAGGGACAGCCGACCCAATGAGCAGTTCTTC. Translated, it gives CASRDSRPNEQFF.